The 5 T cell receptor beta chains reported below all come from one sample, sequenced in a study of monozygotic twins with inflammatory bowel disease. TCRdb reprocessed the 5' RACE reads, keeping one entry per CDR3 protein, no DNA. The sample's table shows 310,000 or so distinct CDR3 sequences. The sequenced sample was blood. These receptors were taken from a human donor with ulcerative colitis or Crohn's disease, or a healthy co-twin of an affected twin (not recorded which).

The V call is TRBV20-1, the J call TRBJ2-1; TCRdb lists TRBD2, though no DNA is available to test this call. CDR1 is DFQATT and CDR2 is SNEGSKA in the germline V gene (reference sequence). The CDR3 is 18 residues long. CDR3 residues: CSARDRSVGRSSYNEQFF.

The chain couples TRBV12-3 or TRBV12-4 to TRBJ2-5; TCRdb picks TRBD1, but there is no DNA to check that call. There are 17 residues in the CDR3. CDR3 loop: CASSLAGQGMRMETQYF.

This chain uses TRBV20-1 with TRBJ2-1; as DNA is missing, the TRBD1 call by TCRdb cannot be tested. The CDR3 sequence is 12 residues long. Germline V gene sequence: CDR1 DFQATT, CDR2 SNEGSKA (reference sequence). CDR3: CSASRGRDEQFF.

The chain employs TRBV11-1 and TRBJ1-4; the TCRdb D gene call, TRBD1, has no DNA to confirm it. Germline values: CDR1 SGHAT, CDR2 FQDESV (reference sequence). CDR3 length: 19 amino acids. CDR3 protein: CASSRHSGTGPATNEKLFF.

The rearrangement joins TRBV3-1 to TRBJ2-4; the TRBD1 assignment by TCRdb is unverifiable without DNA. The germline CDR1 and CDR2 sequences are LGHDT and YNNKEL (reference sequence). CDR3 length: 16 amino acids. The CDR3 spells CASSQDGAGTKNIQYF.